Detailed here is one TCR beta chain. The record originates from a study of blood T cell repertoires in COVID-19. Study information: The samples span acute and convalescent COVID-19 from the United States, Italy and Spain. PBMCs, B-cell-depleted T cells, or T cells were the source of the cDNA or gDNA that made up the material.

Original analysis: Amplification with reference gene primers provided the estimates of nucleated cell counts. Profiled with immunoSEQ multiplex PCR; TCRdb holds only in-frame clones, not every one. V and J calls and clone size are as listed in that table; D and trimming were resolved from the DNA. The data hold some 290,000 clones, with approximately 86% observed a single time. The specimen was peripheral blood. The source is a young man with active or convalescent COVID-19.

CDR3 loop: CATSDPTDTGELFF. CDR3 bases: TGTGCCACCAGTGATCCAACGGACACCGGGGAGCTGTTTTTT. V and J are TRBV24-1 and TRBJ2-2; D remains unclear. CDR1 is KGHDR and CDR2 is SFDVKD in the germline V gene. There are 14 residues in the CDR3. The V end lost 3 bases, the J end lost 3 bases, and 7 bases lay between the germline ends.